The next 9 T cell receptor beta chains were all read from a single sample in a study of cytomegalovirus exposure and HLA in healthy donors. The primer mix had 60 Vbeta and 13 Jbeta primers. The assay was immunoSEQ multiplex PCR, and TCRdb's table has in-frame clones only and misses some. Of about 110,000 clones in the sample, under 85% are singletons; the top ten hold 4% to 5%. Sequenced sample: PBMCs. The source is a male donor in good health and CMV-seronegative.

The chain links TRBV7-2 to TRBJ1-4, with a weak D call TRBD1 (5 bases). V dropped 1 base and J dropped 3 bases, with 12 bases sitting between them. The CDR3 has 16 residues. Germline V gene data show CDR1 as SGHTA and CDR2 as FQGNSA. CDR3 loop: CASSLGRRGSNEKLFF. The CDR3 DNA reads TGTGCCAGCAGCTTAGGCCGCCGGGGGTCTAATGAAAAACTGTTTTTT.

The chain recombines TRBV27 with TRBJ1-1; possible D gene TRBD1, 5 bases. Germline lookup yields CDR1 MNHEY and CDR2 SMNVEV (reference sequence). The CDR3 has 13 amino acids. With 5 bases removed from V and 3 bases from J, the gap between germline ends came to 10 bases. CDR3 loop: CASSPQGYTEAFF. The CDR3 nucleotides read TGTGCCAGCAGTCCCCAGGGTTACACTGAAGCTTTCTTT.

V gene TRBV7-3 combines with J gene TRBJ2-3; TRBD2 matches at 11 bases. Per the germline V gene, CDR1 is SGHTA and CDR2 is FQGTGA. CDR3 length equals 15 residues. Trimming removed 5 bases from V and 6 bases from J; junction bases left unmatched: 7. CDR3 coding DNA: TGTGCCAGCAGCCGCGGCGCTAGCGGGGGGGATACGCAGTATTTT. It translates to CASSRGASGGDTQYF.

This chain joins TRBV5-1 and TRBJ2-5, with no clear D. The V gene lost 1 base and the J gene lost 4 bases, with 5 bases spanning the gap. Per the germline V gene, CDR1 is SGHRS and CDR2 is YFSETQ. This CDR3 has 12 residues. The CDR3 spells CASSLLGETQYF. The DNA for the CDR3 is TGCGCCAGCAGCTTGCTAGGAGAGACCCAGTACTTC.

CDR3 sequence: CASSPLAGTYEQYF. CDR3 nucleotides: TGTGCCAGCTCACCACTAGCGGGGACCTACGAGCAGTACTTC. The J gene is TRBJ2-7, the V gene TRBV18, with 8 positions matching TRBD2. The germline gives CDR1 KGHSH, CDR2 LQKENI. The CDR3 runs 14 residues. With 1 base clipped from V and 2 bases from J, the junction kept 1 base outside the gene matches.

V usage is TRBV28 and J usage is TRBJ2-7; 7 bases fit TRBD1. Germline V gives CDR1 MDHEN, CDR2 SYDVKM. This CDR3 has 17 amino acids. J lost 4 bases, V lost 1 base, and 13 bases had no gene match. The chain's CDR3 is CASSLSDRVSSWYEQYF. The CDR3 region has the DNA TGTGCCAGCAGTTTATCCGACAGGGTTTCCTCTTGGTACGAGCAGTACTTC.

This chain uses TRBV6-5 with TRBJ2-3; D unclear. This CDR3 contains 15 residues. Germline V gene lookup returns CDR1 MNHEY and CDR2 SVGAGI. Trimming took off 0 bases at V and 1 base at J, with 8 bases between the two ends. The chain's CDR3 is CASSYSAQGTDTQYF. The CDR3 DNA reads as TGTGCCAGCAGTTACTCGGCCCAGGGCACAGATACGCAGTATTTT.

CDR3 nucleotide sequence: TGTGCCAGCAGCTTTTGGACAGCGGAATACCCAGACTCTGGAAACACCATATATTTT. It codes for CASSFWTAEYPDSGNTIYF. V gene TRBV5-6 combines with J gene TRBJ1-3, with D possibly TRBD1 on 6 matching bases. The germline V gene has CDR1 SGHDT and CDR2 YYEEEE. The V gene lost 2 bases and the J gene lost 0 bases, with 21 bases spanning the gap. The CDR3 loop spans 19 amino acids.

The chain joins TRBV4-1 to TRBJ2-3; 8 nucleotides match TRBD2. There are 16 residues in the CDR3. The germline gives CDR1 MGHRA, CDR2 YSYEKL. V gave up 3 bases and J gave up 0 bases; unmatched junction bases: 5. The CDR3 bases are TGCGCCAGCAGCCAGAATCTAGCGGGTAGCACAGATACGCAGTATTTT. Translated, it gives CASSQNLAGSTDTQYF.